This paragraph reports one T cell receptor (beta chain). Its matching antigen is unknown. In germline, CDR1 is KGHSH, CDR2 LQKENI. The CDR3 loop spans 16 amino acids. V was clipped by 5 bases and J by 6 bases; unmatched bases: 10. The sample originates from a study of cytomegalovirus exposure and HLA in healthy donors. The protocol was immunoSEQ multiplex PCR, while the TCRdb copy is restricted to in-frame clones and leaves out a portion. The repertoire has about 130,000 clones, approximately 80% of them found once; the top ten carry 30%. General study results and limits: There were a few CMV-associated chains whose specificity for CMV antigens was confirmed in vitro. High sensitivity and specificity were reportedly achieved when the classifier diagnosed cytomegalovirus status. Usually a TCR sequence was rare, but some public TCRs were found in many donors.

The donors were part of the validation cohort, which consisted of roughly 110 subjects and was separate from the first cohort of several hundred subjects. The sequenced sample was PBMCs. The clonotype comes from a young man in good health and CMV-seropositive. V usage is TRBV18 and J usage is TRBJ2-1, with 10 bases that match TRBD2. CDR3 DNA: TGTGCCAGCTCATCCGCCCTAGCGGGAGATCTCAATGAGCAGTTCTTC. It encodes CASSSALAGDLNEQFF.